A single sample gave rise to the 3 T cell receptor beta chains below, sequenced in a study of cytomegalovirus exposure and HLA in healthy donors (dated by TCRdb to about 2017). Library generation was performed with the immunoSEQ multiplex PCR assay. For the multiplex PCR, a mixture combining 60 forward primers for TCR Vbeta segments and 13 reverse primers for TCR Jbeta segments was used. TCRdb took this table from immuneACCESS and kept in-frame rearrangements with V and J called. Such tables lack part of the clones; where checked against another copy, unresolved V genes explain under half of the gap, and the rest is unexplained. This sample has roughly 280,000 clones in its table, and around 65% of those were observed once. Under 2.5% of the sample lies in the top ten. Sequences were obtained from PBMCs. Receptors originate from a female donor in good health and CMV-seronegative.

This rearrangement joins TRBV29-1 to TRBJ2-7, with TRBD1 as a possible D gene (6 bases). Per the germline V gene, CDR1 is SQVTM and CDR2 is ANQGSEA. The germline V and J ends were trimmed by 4 bases and 6 bases, with 19 bases remaining between them. The CDR3 has 14 amino acids. The CDR3 is CSVGGDGQGGEQYF. The DNA of the CDR3 is TGCAGCGTTGGGGGTGACGGTCAAGGGGGCGAGCAGTACTTC.

The J gene is TRBJ1-1, the V gene TRBV5-1; 8 nucleotides agree with TRBD1. Germline loops: CDR1 SGHRS, CDR2 YFSETQ. This CDR3 comprises 16 residues. Trimming cost V 2 bases and J 3 bases; bases outside gene matches: 9. CDR3 loop: CASSFRAGGRDTEAFF. As DNA, the CDR3 is TGCGCCAGCAGCTTCAGGGCAGGGGGCAGGGACACTGAAGCTTTCTTT.

The V and J genes are TRBV7-6 and TRBJ1-3; the D gene is possibly TRBD1 (6 bases). Germline CDR1 reads SGHVS; CDR2 reads FNYEAQ. CDR3 length: 15 residues. The V gene lost 5 bases and the J gene lost 4 bases, with 15 bases spanning the gap. The CDR3 nucleotides read TGTGCCAGCAGCCAAGGGTCAGGGACAGGAAACACCATATATTTT. It is translated as CASSQGSGTGNTIYF.